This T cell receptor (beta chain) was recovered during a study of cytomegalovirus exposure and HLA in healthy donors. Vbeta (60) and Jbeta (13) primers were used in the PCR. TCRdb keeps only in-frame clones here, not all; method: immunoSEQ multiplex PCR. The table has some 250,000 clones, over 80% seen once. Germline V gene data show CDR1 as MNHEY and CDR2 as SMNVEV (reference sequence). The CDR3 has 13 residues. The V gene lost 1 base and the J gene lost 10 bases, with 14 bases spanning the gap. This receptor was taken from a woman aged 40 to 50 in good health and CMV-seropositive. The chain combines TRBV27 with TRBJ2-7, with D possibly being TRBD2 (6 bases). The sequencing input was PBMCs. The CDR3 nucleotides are TGTGCCAGCAGTTTATTCCCCGGGAGACAACAGTACTTC. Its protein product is CASSLFPGRQQYF.